The 14 T cell receptor beta chains in this list originate from one sample, sequenced in a study of blood T cell repertoires in COVID-19. Using immunoSEQ multiplex PCR, the repertoire was profiled, and TCRdb retains in-frame clones only, with some absent. The table shows over 25,000 clones, with 85% to 90% occurring only once. The sequenced sample was peripheral blood. Receptor source: a woman in her fifties or sixties with active COVID-19.

The CDR3 protein is CASSSRPSSYEQFF. CDR3 bases: TGTGCCAGCAGCTCACGGCCGTCTAGCTATGAGCAGTTCTTC. The chain is built from TRBV7-2 and TRBJ2-1, with D maybe TRBD2 (5 bases). The germline CDR1 and CDR2 sequences are SGHTA and FQGNSA. The CDR3 runs 14 residues. Trimming left V 4 bases short and J 8 bases short, with 15 bases between.

This clone was observed a single time. This chain connects TRBV24-1 to TRBJ1-2; 11 bases align to TRBD1. The CDR3 runs 14 residues. V gave up 4 bases and J gave up 8 bases; unmatched junction bases: 5. Germline-derived CDR1 and CDR2 are KGHDR and SFDVKD. CDR3 protein: CATSDGQGARGYTF. The CDR3 region has the DNA TGTGCCACCAGTGACGGACAGGGGGCGAGGGGCTACACCTTC.

V usage is TRBV28 and J usage is TRBJ2-6; 11 nucleotides match TRBD1. Germline loops: CDR1 MDHEN, CDR2 SYDVKM. V shed 6 bases, J shed 1 base, and the junction held 8 bases outside the gene matches. This CDR3 region has 18 residues. The CDR3 region has the DNA TGTGCCAGCAGCTTTTTAGGACAGGGGGCGTCTGGGGCCAACGTCCTGACTTTC. Its protein is CASSFLGQGASGANVLTF.

This sequence joins TRBV6-6 and TRBJ1-1; possible D gene TRBD1, 6 bases. Germline V lookup: CDR1 MNHNY, CDR2 SVGAGI (reference sequence). The V end lost 0 bases, the J end lost 3 bases, and 8 bases lay between the germline ends. The CDR3 runs to 14 residues. CDR3 DNA: TGTGCCAGCAGTTACTCCCCAGGGGACACTGAAGCTTTCTTT. Translating it yields CASSYSPGDTEAFF.

This chain uses TRBV4-1 with TRBJ2-3; no clear D gene. The V end was cut by 1 base, the J end by 0 bases, with 5 bases between. Germline CDR1 reads MGHRA; CDR2 reads YSYEKL. CDR3 length equals 14 residues. The CDR3 region has the DNA TGCGCCAGCAGCCAAGGCAGGAGCACAGATACGCAGTATTTT. This gives the protein CASSQGRSTDTQYF.

The V call is TRBV7-2, the J call TRBJ1-1; 7 bases are a match to TRBD1. Germline V gives CDR1 SGHTA, CDR2 FQGNSA. This CDR3 has 14 residues. The V segment lost 5 bases and the J segment 2 bases; nucleotides outside the gene matches: 5. CDR3 protein: CASSLNRGNTEAFF. The CDR3 coding sequence is TGTGCCAGCAGCCTAAACAGGGGAAACACTGAAGCTTTCTTT. Based on the CDR3 plus reference TRBV7-2 and TRBJ1-1, the full variable domain is GAGVSQSPSNKVTEKGKDVELRCDPISGHTALYWYRQSLGQGLEFLIYFQGNSAPDKSGLPSDRFSAERTGGSVSTLTIQRTQQEDSAVYLCASSLNRGNTEAFFGQGTRLTVV.

V gene TRBV11-2 combines with J gene TRBJ2-2; no clear D gene. The V end lost 2 bases, the J end lost 7 bases, and 5 bases lay between the germline ends. CDR3 length: 12 residues. Germline V gene sequence: CDR1 SGHAT, CDR2 FQNNGV. Here the CDR3 reads CASSLFGGELFF. In DNA, the CDR3 is TGTGCCAGCAGCTTATTCGGCGGGGAGCTGTTTTTT. The full variable domain, rest sourced from reference TRBV11-2 and TRBJ2-2, is EAGVAQSPRYKIIEKRQSVAFWCNPISGHATLYWYQQILGQGPKLLIQFQNNGVVDDSQLPKDRFSAERLKGVDSTLKIQPAKLEDSAVYLCASSLFGGELFFGEGSRLTVL.

J is TRBJ1-1 and V is TRBV5-1; 8 nucleotides match TRBD1. From germline, CDR1 is SGHRS and CDR2 YFSETQ. Trimming cost V 4 bases and J 1 base; bases outside gene matches: 6. The CDR3 is made up of 15 amino acids. The CDR3 protein is CASSRDRIGNTEAFF. CDR3 sequence (DNA): TGCGCCAGCAGCCGGGACAGGATCGGGAACACTGAAGCTTTCTTT.

This chain joins TRBV11-2 and TRBJ1-6, with D hard to call. Trimming stripped 6 bases from V and 8 bases from J, with 17 bases between. The CDR3 spans 15 residues. Per the germline V gene, CDR1 is SGHAT and CDR2 is FQNNGV. DNA of the CDR3: TGTGCCAGCAGACGACGAGGGCAGTGGGATTCACCCCTCCACTTT. Encoded protein: CASRRRGQWDSPLHF.

The gene calls are TRBV5-4 and TRBJ2-2; 13 positions agree with TRBD2. There are 16 residues in the CDR3. With 4 bases clipped from V and 3 bases from J, the junction kept 3 bases outside the gene matches. Looked up from germline, CDR1 is SGHNT and CDR2 is YYREEE (reference sequence). The CDR3 DNA is TGTGCCAGCAGCCAAGGACTAGCGGGAGACACCGGGGAGCTGTTTTTT. As protein: CASSQGLAGDTGELFF.

This chain joins TRBV21-1 and TRBJ2-1; the table gives TRBD2 as D, unverified against the DNA. TRBV21-1 is a pseudogene locus. The CDR3 runs 14 residues. The CDR3, as DNA: TGTGCCATCCCGAGAGGAGGAGGGGTCGGTGAGCAGTTCTTC. This sequence encodes CAIPRGGGVGEQFF.

This chain joins TRBV30 and TRBJ2-6, with D tentatively TRBD2 (6 bases). Trimming stripped 3 bases from V and 2 bases from J, with 11 bases between. Germline V CDR1 and CDR2: GTSNPN, SVGIG (reference sequence). This CDR3 has 15 amino acids. CDR3 sequence reads: CAWRVGGTGANVLTF. As DNA, the CDR3 is TGTGCCTGGAGAGTAGGAGGGACTGGGGCCAACGTCCTGACTTTC.

The rearrangement uses TRBV28 and TRBJ2-1; possible D gene TRBD2, 5 bases. The CDR3 covers 14 residues. Trimming took 1 base from V and 8 from J, leaving 12 bases between them. Germline V gives CDR1 MDHEN, CDR2 SYDVKM. This CDR3 reads CASSLLQRRDEQFF. In nucleotides, the CDR3 is TGTGCCAGCAGTTTATTACAGCGGCGGGATGAGCAGTTCTTC.

The V and J genes are TRBV7-8 and TRBJ1-1; TRBD1 agrees at 10 bases. The CDR3 loop spans 15 amino acids. J gave up 5 bases and V 1 base, and 4 bases lay outside the gene matches. The germline gives CDR1 SGHVS, CDR2 FQNEAQ. The CDR3 DNA sequence: TGTGCCAGCAGCTTAGGGGGGACAGGGGTGACTGAAGCTTTCTTT. This gives the protein CASSLGGTGVTEAFF.